This T cell receptor (beta chain) was identified in a study of blood T cell repertoires in COVID-19. Across the study: Spain, Italy and the United States supplied samples that represented acute and convalescent COVID-19.

Per the original methods: Using reference gene primer amplification, nucleated cell counts were estimated. Sequenced by immunoSEQ multiplex PCR; TCRdb stores in-frame clones only, minus some. V and J calls and clone size are given by that table; D and trimming were obtained from the DNA. The sample comprises 30,000 to 40,000 clones, about 80% of which are singletons, and approximately 3.7% rests with the top ten. The clonotype comes from a man between 50 and 59 years old with acute or convalescent COVID-19. The sample comprised peripheral blood.

This chain's CDR3 is CASSLDGLYYEQYF. In DNA, the CDR3 is TGTGCCAGCAGCTTGGATGGACTATACTACGAGCAGTACTTC. V gene TRBV5-4 combines with J gene TRBJ2-7, with TRBD2 as a possible D gene (6 bases). CDR3 length: 14 amino acids. V lost 0 bases and J lost 3, with 10 bases in between. Germline V gives CDR1 SGHNT, CDR2 YYREEE (reference sequence).